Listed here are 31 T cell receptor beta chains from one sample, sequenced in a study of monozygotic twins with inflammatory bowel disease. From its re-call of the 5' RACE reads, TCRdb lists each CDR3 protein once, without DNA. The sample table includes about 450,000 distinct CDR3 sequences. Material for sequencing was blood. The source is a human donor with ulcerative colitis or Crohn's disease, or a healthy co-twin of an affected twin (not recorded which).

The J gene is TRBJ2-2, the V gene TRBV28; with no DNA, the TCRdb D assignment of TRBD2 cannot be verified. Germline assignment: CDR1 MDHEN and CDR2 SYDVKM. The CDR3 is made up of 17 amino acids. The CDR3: CASAGYPDPAGAGELFF.

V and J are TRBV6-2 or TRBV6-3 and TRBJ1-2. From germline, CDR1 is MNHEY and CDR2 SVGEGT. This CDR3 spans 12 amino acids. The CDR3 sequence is CASSTLRYGYTF.

CDR3 sequence: CASIPSPGVNYGYTF. The chain employs TRBV5-1 and TRBJ1-2; checking the TCRdb D call of TRBD1 is not possible without DNA. The CDR3 has 15 amino acids. The germline CDR1 and CDR2 sequences are SGHRS and YFSETQ.

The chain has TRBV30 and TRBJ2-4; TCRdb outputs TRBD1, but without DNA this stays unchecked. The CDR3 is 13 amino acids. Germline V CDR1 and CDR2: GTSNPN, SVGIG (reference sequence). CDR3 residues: CAWTTGGRNIQYF.

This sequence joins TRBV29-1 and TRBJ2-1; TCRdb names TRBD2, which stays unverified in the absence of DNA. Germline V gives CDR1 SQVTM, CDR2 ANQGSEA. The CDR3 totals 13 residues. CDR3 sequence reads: CSVKGRAIDEQFF.

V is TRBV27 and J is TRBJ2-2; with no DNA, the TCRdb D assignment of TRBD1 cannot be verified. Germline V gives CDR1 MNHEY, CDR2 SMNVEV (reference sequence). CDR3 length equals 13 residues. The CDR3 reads CASSRQSTGELFF.

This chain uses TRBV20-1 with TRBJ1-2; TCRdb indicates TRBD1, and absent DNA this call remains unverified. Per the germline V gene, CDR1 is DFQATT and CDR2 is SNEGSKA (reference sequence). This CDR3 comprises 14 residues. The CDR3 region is CSATPGGASYGYTF.

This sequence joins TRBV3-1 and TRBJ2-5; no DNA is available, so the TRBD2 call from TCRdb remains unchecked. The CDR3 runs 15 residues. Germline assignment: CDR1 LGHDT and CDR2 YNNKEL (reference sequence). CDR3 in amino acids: CASSPTLAGEETQYF.

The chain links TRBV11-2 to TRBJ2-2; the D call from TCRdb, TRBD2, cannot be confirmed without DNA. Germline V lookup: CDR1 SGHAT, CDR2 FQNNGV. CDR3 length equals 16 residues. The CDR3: CASSLPSQINTGELFF. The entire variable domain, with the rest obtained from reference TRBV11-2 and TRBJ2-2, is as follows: EAGVAQSPRYKIIEKRQSVAFWCNPISGHATLYWYQQILGQGPKLLIQFQNNGVVDDSQLPKDRFSAERLKGVDSTLKIQPAKLEDSAVYLCASSLPSQINTGELFFGEGSRLTVL.

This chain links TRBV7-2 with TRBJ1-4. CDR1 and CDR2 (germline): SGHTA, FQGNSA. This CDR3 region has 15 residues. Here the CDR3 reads CASSISSSTNEKLFF.

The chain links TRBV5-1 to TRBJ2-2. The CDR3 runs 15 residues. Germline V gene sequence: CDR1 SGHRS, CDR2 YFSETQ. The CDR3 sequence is CASSLFVANTGELFF.

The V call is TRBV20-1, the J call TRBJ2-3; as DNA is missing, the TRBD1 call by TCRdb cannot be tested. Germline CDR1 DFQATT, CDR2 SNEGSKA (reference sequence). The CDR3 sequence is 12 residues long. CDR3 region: CSVRPIGDTQYF.

The CDR3: CASRPLNSGTEQYF. The rearrangement links TRBV7-2 to TRBJ2-7; TCRdb proposes TRBD2, but this gene call is untestable without DNA. Germline V gene data show CDR1 as SGHTA and CDR2 as FQGNSA. The CDR3 is 14 residues long.

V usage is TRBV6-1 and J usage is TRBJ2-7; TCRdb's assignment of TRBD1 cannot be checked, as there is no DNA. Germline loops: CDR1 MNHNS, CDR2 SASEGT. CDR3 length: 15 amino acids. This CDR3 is CASSDRTVPFYEQYF.

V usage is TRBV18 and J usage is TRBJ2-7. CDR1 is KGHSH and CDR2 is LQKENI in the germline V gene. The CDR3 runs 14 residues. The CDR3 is CASSPQRFTYEQYF.

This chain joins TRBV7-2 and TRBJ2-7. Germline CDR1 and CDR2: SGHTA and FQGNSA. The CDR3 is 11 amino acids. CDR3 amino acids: CASSRSYEQYF.

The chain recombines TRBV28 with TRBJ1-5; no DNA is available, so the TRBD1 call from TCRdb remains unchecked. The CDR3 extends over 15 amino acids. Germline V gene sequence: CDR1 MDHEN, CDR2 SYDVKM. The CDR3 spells CASIEPGPSNQPQHF.

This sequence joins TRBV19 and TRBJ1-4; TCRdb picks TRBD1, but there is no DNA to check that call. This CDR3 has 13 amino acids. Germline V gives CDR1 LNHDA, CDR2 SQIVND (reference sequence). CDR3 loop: CASRGTSYEKLFF.

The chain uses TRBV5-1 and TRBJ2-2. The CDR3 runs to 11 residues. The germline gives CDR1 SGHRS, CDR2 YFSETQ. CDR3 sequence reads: CASSFDGELFF.

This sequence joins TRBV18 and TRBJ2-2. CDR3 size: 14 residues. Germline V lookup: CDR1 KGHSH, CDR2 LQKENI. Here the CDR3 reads CASFRGADTGELFF.

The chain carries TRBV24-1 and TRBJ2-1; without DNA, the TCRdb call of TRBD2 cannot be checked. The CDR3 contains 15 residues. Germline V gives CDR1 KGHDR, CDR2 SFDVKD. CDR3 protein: CATSDSGAQYNEQFF.

CDR3 sequence: CASSSTGESNYGYTF. This chain joins TRBV6-2 or TRBV6-3 and TRBJ1-2; TCRdb gives TRBD1 as the D gene, but with no DNA this cannot be confirmed. Germline CDR1 reads MNHEY; CDR2 reads SVGEGT. The CDR3 runs 15 residues.

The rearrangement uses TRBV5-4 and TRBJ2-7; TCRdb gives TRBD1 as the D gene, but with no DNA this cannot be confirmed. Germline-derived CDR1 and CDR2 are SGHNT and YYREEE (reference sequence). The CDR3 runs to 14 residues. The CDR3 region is CASSLSTVRGGAQF.

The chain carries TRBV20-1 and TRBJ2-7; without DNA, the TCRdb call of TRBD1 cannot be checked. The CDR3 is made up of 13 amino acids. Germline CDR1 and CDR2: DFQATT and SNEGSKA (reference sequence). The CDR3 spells CSASRDGTYEQYF.

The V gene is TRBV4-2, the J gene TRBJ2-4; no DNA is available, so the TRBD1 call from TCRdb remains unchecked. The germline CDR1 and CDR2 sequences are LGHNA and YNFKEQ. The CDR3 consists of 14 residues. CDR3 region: CASSKGQGVNIQYF.

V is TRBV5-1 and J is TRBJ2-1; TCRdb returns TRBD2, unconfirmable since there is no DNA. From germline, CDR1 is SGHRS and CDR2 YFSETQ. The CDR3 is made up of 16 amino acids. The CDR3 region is CASSLTSGGPWDEQFF.

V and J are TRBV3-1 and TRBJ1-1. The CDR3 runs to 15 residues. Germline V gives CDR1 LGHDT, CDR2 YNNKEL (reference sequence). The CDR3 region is CASSPIQTLNTEAFF.

The CDR3 reads CASSLGREDTQYF. The J gene is TRBJ2-3, the V gene TRBV7-2; the TRBD2 assignment by TCRdb is unverifiable without DNA. Germline loops: CDR1 SGHTA, CDR2 FQGNSA. CDR3 length equals 13 residues.

Here the CDR3 reads CASSPLSGGTTDTQYF. The chain employs TRBV18 and TRBJ2-3; TCRdb selects TRBD2, and the lack of DNA leaves this call unchecked. In germline, CDR1 is KGHSH, CDR2 LQKENI. CDR3 size: 16 residues.

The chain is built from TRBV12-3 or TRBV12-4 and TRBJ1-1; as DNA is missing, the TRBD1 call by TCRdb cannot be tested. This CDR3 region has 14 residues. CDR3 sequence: CASRAGQGPGEAFF.

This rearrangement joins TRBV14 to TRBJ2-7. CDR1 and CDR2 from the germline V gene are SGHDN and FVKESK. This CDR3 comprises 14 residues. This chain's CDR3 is CASSQGRFQGEQYF.